A single sample is the source of the 25 T cell receptor beta chains below, sequenced in a study of T cell responses to AZD1222 COVID-19 vaccine. Measured with immunoSEQ multiplex PCR; TCRdb has only the in-frame clones, and not every one. The data hold 30,000 to 35,000 clones, with around 87% observed a single time. The sample in question was peripheral blood, obtained 28 days after the second AZD1222 dose. These TCRs come from an adult who received the AZD1222 COVID-19 vaccine.

The chain couples TRBV7-2 to TRBJ2-5; a weak D match, TRBD1 (6 bases). CDR1 is SGHTA and CDR2 is FQGNSA in the germline V gene. The CDR3 is made up of 14 amino acids. Between the trimmed V and J ends, which lost 5 bases and 7 bases, there was a span of 17 bases. CDR3 DNA: TGTGCCAGCAGCCTAGGGGGACCCGTTTCGACCCAGTACTTC. Its protein is CASSLGGPVSTQYF.

The chain combines TRBV19 with TRBJ2-5; D perhaps matches TRBD1 (6 bases). Germline V gene lookup returns CDR1 LNHDA and CDR2 SQIVND (reference sequence). Trimming took 3 bases from V and 4 from J, leaving 15 bases between them. The CDR3 consists of 15 residues. The CDR3 sequence: CASSILQGQGETQYF. As DNA, the CDR3 is TGTGCCAGTAGTATCCTTCAGGGGCAGGGAGAGACCCAGTACTTC.

The chain joins TRBV11-1 to TRBJ2-2, with TRBD1 identical over 10 bases. The CDR3 has 15 residues. Germline V gene data show CDR1 as SGHAT and CDR2 as FQDESV (reference sequence). V shed 6 bases and J 7 bases; nucleotides not matched to a gene: 8. CDR3 sequence: CASRLDRGHNGELFF. The CDR3 DNA follows: TGTGCCAGCAGACTTGACAGGGGGCATAACGGGGAGCTGTTTTTT.

The V gene is TRBV28, the J gene TRBJ1-2; D is perhaps TRBD1 (5 bases). This CDR3 region has 18 residues. CDR1 is MDHEN, CDR2 SYDVKM, per germline. Trimming took 1 base from V and 5 from J, leaving 23 bases between them. The CDR3 nucleotides read TGTGCCAGCAGTTTATCTCTCGGGCAGGGTAGAGGGGTATATGGCTACACCTTC. Its protein is CASSLSLGQGRGVYGYTF.

The V gene is TRBV5-1, the J gene TRBJ2-3; D is uncertain. The CDR3 has 16 residues. V shed 0 bases and J shed 0 bases, with 11 bases lying between them. The germline V gene encodes CDR1 SGHRS and CDR2 YFSETQ. The CDR3 is CASSLGADPSTDTQYF. Here the CDR3 DNA reads TGCGCCAGCAGCTTGGGTGCGGACCCTAGCACAGATACGCAGTATTTT.

V is TRBV19 and J is TRBJ2-3; 7 nucleotides align to TRBD2. Per the germline V gene, CDR1 is LNHDA and CDR2 is SQIVND (reference sequence). Unmatched junction bases numbered 2, after V lost 5 bases and J lost 3 bases. The CDR3 length is 13 residues. In nucleotides, the CDR3 is TGTGCCAGTAGTGGGGGGGAGACAGATACGCAGTATTTT. It codes for CASSGGETDTQYF.

V gene TRBV7-2 combines with J gene TRBJ1-3, with D unresolved. The germline CDR1 and CDR2 sequences are SGHTA and FQGNSA. The CDR3 loop spans 14 amino acids. V was clipped by 0 bases and J by 3 bases, with 6 bases between them. The CDR3 DNA follows: TGTGCCAGCAGCTTAGCTTTACTTGGAAACACCATATATTTT. Residues: CASSLALLGNTIYF.

The CDR3 sequence is CASSWGNGTARLNIQYF. CDR3 bases: TGCGCCAGCAGCTGGGGAAACGGGACAGCGAGGTTAAACATTCAGTACTTC. The rearrangement joins TRBV5-1 to TRBJ2-4; 7 bases agree with TRBD1. V trimming: 3 bases; J trimming: 6 bases; junction bases outside the gene matches: 15. The CDR3 totals 17 residues. Germline lookup yields CDR1 SGHRS and CDR2 YFSETQ.

The chain is built from TRBV20-1 and TRBJ1-5; D not certain. CDR3 length: 11 residues. Germline CDR1 and CDR2: DFQATT and SNEGSKA (reference sequence). V was pared by 6 bases and J by 2 bases, with 5 bases between. As DNA, the CDR3 is TGCAGTGCGCGCGGCAATCAGCCCCAGCATTTT. This gives the protein CSARGNQPQHF.

The rearrangement joins TRBV6-5 to TRBJ2-1, with TRBD1 matching over 8 bases. With V trimmed by 2 bases and J by 2 bases, 2 bases remained unmatched. CDR1 MNHEY and CDR2 SVGAGI come from the germline V gene. CDR3 length equals 15 residues. The CDR3 DNA reads as TGTGCCAGCAGTTACGGGACAGGTGCCTACAATGAGCAGTTCTTC. Protein: CASSYGTGAYNEQFF.

This clone was seen just once. This sequence joins TRBV27 and TRBJ2-2, with D possibly TRBD2 on 5 matching bases. This CDR3 is 12 amino acids long. The germline V gene has CDR1 MNHEY and CDR2 SMNVEV (reference sequence). Deletions cut 6 bases from V and 5 bases from J, with 7 bases between. CDR3 coding DNA: TGTGCCAGCAGCTCGGGAACCGGGGAGCTGTTTTTT. The encoded protein is CASSSGTGELFF.

In regard to this clone: The junction departs from germline at one end; a sequencing error may be responsible. This chain uses TRBV6-5 with TRBJ1-5, with TRBD1 as a possible D gene (5 bases). The germline gives CDR1 MNHEY, CDR2 SVGAGI. The CDR3 sequence is 15 residues long. CDR3 DNA sequence: TGTACCAGCAGTTACAAGGGGTTCGGGAATCAGCCCCAGCATTTT. It codes for CTSSYKGFGNQPQHF.

The chain couples TRBV9 to TRBJ1-6, with D possibly matching TRBD1 (6 bases). V was clipped by 4 bases and J by 9 bases, with 14 bases between them. Germline V gene data show CDR1 as SGDLS and CDR2 as YYNGEE. This CDR3 is 14 amino acids long. CDR3 in DNA: TGTGCCAGCAGCCTAGAAGGGGGGACTTCACCCCTCCACTTT. This codes for CASSLEGGTSPLHF.

This clone has just one count. The V and J genes are TRBV2 and TRBJ1-1, with D perhaps TRBD1 (5 bases). The CDR3 is made up of 13 amino acids. The V gene lost 7 bases and the J gene lost 7 bases, with 16 bases spanning the gap. CDR1 is SNHLY and CDR2 is FYNNEI in the germline V gene. The CDR3 DNA is TGTGCCAGCAACCCGCGGGGTACAGGTGAAGCTTTCTTT. It encodes CASNPRGTGEAFF.

The chain couples TRBV7-9 to TRBJ2-1; D uncertain. Germline V CDR1 and CDR2: SEHNR, FQNEAQ (reference sequence). With 5 bases removed from V and 2 bases from J, the gap between germline ends came to 4 bases. The CDR3 covers 12 residues. As DNA, the CDR3 is TGTGCCAGCAGCCCTGCCTACAATGAGCAGTTCTTC. Amino acid sequence: CASSPAYNEQFF.

With regard to this clone: A read error may produce the germline difference seen at one junction end. The V call is TRBV30, the J call TRBJ1-1; weak D call: TRBD1 (5 bases). Per the germline V gene, CDR1 is GTSNPN and CDR2 is SVGIG (reference sequence). The CDR3 has 13 amino acids. The CDR3 loop is CAWSVPWQGVWGF. CDR3 nucleotide sequence: TGTGCCTGGAGTGTACCTTGGCAGGGAGTATGGGGGTTT.

The rearrangement joins TRBV7-8 to TRBJ2-7; 10 bases align to TRBD2. The CDR3 loop spans 15 amino acids. Germline values: CDR1 SGHVS, CDR2 FQNEAQ. J was trimmed by 1 base and V by 3 bases; bases with no gene match: 3. The CDR3 here is CASSFASGGSYEQYF. CDR3 coding DNA: TGTGCCAGCAGCTTCGCTAGCGGGGGATCCTACGAGCAGTACTTC.

V usage is TRBV7-9 and J usage is TRBJ1-3; weak D call: TRBD1 (6 bases). CDR1 and CDR2 (germline): SEHNR, FQNEAQ (reference sequence). The ends were cut back, 11 bases at V and 0 bases at J, with 14 bases in the middle. The CDR3 is made up of 14 amino acids. The CDR3 DNA sequence: TGTGCCTCCCGAGGGGGGGTCTCTGGAAACACCATATATTTT. Translating it yields CASRGGVSGNTIYF.

The chain couples TRBV7-2 to TRBJ2-2, with 10 bases matching TRBD1. With V trimmed by 3 bases and J by 6 bases, 7 bases remained unmatched. CDR1 is SGHTA and CDR2 is FQGNSA in the germline V gene. There are 16 residues in the CDR3. Here the CDR3 reads CASSFTGTGVAGELFF. For the CDR3, the DNA is TGTGCCAGCAGCTTCACCGGGACAGGGGTCGCCGGGGAGCTGTTTTTT.

V and J are TRBV5-1 and TRBJ1-1; 9 bases line up with TRBD1. Trimming cost V 4 bases and J 1 base; bases outside gene matches: 11. Germline-derived CDR1 and CDR2 are SGHRS and YFSETQ. CDR3 length equals 17 residues. Here the CDR3 reads CASSPLTGGGRNTEAFF. DNA for the CDR3: TGCGCCAGCAGCCCACTGACAGGGGGTGGTAGGAACACTGAAGCTTTCTTT.

V is TRBV2 and J is TRBJ1-5; D might be TRBD1 (5 bases). The germline V and J ends were trimmed by 3 bases and 1 base, with 19 bases remaining between them. The CDR3 consists of 18 residues. The V gene's germline CDR1 is SNHLY and CDR2 FYNNEI. The CDR3 bases are TGTGCCAGCAGTGAGAAAGTCGGGGGTTACGGGAGCAATCAGCCCCAGCATTTT. This gives the protein CASSEKVGGYGSNQPQHF.

This chain joins TRBV4-3 and TRBJ2-3; unclear D gene. Germline CDR1 and CDR2: LGHNA and YSLEER. The V and J ends lost 4 bases and 9 bases respectively, with 14 bases between them. The CDR3 is 13 amino acids. The CDR3 sequence is CASSPPSRVTQYF. In DNA, the CDR3 is TGCGCCAGCAGCCCCCCTTCTCGGGTCACGCAGTATTTT.

This clone was seen just once. V usage is TRBV19 and J usage is TRBJ1-5; no definite D call. V shed 5 bases and J shed 4 bases, with 9 bases lying between them. The germline V gene encodes CDR1 LNHDA and CDR2 SQIVND (reference sequence). This CDR3 is 13 amino acids long. The CDR3, as DNA: TGTGCCAGTAGTTCTCAGCGGAATCAGCCCCAGCATTTT. It codes for CASSSQRNQPQHF.

Only a few counts were recorded for this clone. The rearrangement uses TRBV7-9 and TRBJ2-1; D not certain. The CDR3 is made up of 12 amino acids. Per the germline V gene, CDR1 is SEHNR and CDR2 is FQNEAQ (reference sequence). V was shortened by 4 bases and J by 6 bases, with 7 bases between the two germline ends. The DNA for the CDR3 is TGTGCCAGCAGCTGGTCCGGCAATGAGCAGTTCTTC. Its translation is CASSWSGNEQFF.

This clone occurred once. The genes are TRBV6-5 and TRBJ2-1; 8 nucleotides match TRBD1. Germline V gene sequence: CDR1 MNHEY, CDR2 SVGAGI. CDR3 length: 14 residues. V lost 5 bases to trimming and J lost 5 bases; unmatched junction nucleotides: 5. This chain's CDR3 is CASSQQGDNNEQFF. CDR3 DNA: TGTGCCAGCAGTCAACAGGGGGATAACAATGAGCAGTTCTTC.